This TCR beta chain was observed in a study of T cell responses to AZD1222 COVID-19 vaccine. The table came from immunoSEQ multiplex PCR; TCRdb's copy has only in-frame clones and leaves some out. Here the sample spans some 150,000 clones, roughly 93% being singletons. The input for sequencing was peripheral blood, taken on day 0 of AZD1222 vaccination. The clonotype comes from an adult in good health.

The CDR3 reads CASSSWTEAFF. For the CDR3, the DNA is TGTGCCAGCAGCTCTTGGACGGAAGCTTTCTTT. The chain uses TRBV5-8 and TRBJ1-1; D is undetermined. CDR1 is SGHTS, CDR2 YDEGEE, per germline. The CDR3 contains 11 residues. V was trimmed by 3 bases and J by 8 bases, leaving 8 bases between them.